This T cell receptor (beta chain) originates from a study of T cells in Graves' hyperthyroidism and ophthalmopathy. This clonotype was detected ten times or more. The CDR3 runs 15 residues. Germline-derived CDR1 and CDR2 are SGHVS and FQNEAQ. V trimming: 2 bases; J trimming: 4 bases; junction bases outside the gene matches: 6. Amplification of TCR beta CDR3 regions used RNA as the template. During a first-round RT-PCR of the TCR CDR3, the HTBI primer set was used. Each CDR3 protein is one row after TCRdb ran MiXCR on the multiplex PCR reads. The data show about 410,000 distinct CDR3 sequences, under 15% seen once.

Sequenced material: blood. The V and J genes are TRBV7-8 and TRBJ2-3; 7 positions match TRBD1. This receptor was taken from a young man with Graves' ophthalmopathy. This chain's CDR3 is CASSLFTGVPDTQYF. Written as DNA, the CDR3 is TGTGCCAGCAGCTTATTCACAGGGGTCCCAGATACGCAGTATTTT.